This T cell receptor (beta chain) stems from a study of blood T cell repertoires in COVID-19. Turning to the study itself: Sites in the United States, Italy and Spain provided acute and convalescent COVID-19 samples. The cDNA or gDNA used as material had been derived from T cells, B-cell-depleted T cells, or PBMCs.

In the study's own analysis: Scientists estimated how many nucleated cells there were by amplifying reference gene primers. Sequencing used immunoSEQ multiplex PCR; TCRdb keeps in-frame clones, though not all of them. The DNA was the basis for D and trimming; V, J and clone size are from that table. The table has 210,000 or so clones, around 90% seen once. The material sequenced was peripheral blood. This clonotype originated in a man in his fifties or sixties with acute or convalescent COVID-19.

In nucleotides, the CDR3 is TGTGCCAGCTCACCATCGCTCCTAACACGGACAGGACAATATGGCTACACCTTC. This encodes CASSPSLLTRTGQYGYTF. The chain employs TRBV18 and TRBJ1-2; 7 bases are shared with TRBD1. V shed 2 bases and J 5 bases; nucleotides not matched to a gene: 17. Germline assignment: CDR1 KGHSH and CDR2 LQKENI. The CDR3 consists of 18 residues.